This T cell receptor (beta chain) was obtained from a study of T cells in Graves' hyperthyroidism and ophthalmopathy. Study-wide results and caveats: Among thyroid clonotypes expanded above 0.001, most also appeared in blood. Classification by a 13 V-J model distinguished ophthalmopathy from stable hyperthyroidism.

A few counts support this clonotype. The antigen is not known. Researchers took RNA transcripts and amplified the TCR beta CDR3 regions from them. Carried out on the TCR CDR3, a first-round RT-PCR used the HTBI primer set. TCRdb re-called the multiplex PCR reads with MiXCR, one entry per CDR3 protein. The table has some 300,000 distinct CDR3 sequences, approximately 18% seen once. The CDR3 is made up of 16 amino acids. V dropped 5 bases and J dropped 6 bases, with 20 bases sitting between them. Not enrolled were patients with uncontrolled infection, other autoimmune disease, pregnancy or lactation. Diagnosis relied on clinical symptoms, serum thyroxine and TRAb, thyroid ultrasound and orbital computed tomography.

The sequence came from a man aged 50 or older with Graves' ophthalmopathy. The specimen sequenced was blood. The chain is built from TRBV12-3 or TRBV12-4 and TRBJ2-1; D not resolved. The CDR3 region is CASSLLTGVGSNEQFF. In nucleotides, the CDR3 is TGTGCCAGCAGTCTCTTAACTGGGGTGGGAAGCAATGAGCAGTTCTTC.